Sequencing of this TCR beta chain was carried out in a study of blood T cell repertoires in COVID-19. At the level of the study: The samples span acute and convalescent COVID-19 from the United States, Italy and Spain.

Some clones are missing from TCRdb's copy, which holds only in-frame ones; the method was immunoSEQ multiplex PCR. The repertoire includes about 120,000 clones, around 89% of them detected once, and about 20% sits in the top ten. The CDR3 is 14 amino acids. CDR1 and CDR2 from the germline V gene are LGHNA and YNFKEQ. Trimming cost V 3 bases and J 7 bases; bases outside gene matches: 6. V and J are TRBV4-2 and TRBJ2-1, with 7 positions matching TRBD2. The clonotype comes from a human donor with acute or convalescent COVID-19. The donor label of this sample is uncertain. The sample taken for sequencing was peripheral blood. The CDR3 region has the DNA TGTGCCAGCAGCCAGGGGGGGGTTCTGAATGAGCAGTTCTTC. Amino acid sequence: CASSQGGVLNEQFF.